This T cell receptor beta chain stems from a study of T-cell memory formation after mild COVID-19. Turning to the study itself: TCR clustering was largely donor specific. Findings and caveats of the study: Certain responding clones were present in pre-infection memory, suggesting participation of cross-reactive memory. Clones contracting over day 15 to 85 were CD4/CD8 balanced, with later expanders leaning CD4+.

Comments on this clonotype: Antigen: not known.

The TCR alpha and TCR beta cDNA libraries, bearing sample barcodes and UMIs, were generated by 5'RACE using constant-segment primers. Via MiXCR, TCRdb re-called the 5' RACE reads, giving one row per CDR3 protein. Here the sample spans 350,000 to 450,000 distinct CDR3 sequences, over 13% being singletons. The germline V gene encodes CDR1 MNHEY and CDR2 SVGAGI. V lost 6 bases and J 8 bases, leaving 16 bases between the germline ends. This CDR3 has 13 residues. This chain joins TRBV6-5 and TRBJ1-2; D is undetermined. Material: PBMCs or a T cell subset sorted from them (not recorded which). The origin of this receptor is a man younger than 35 who had mild COVID-19 (a few samples of this study predate the infection). Cell type and time point are not known. The CDR3 protein is CASSPDAQRGYTF. The CDR3 region has the DNA TGTGCCAGCAGCCCGGACGCCCAGAGGGGCTACACCTTC.